The next 13 T cell receptor beta chains were all read from a single sample in a study of OX40 agonist ivuxolimab in advanced cancers. Receptors were amplified or captured by the immunoSEQ multiplex PCR assay. TCRdb carries this immuneACCESS record with in-frame sequences only. Its versions omit some clonotypes, under half of them owing to an unresolved V gene in the studies checked, with the rest unexplained. Recorded for this sample are 100,000 to 150,000 clones; 90% of them occurred a single time. Roughly 0.99% of the sample is in the top ten clones. The sequencing here drew on CD4+ or CD8+ T cells sorted from blood, taken in a trial of the OX40 agonist ivuxolimab. All receptors come from an adult with an advanced solid tumor such as melanoma, head and neck, liver or kidney cancer.

The rearrangement links TRBV5-4 to TRBJ2-3, with D perhaps given as TRBD1 or TRBD2 (7 bases each). CDR3 length: 17 residues. V dropped 2 bases and J dropped 2 bases, with 18 bases sitting between them. Germline V gene sequence: CDR1 SGHNT, CDR2 YYREEE (reference sequence). The CDR3 nucleotides read TGTGCCAGCAGCTTCCCAGGGGGGGCCTTTTTCACAGATACGCAGTATTTT. It translates to CASSFPGGAFFTDTQYF.

The chain carries TRBV18 and TRBJ2-3; maybe TRBD2 (5 bases). The V gene's germline CDR1 is KGHSH and CDR2 LQKENI. The CDR3 consists of 14 residues. V was pared by 5 bases and J by 1 base, with 10 bases between. This CDR3 reads CASSTGGGTDTQYF. The CDR3 DNA is TGTGCCAGCTCAACCGGAGGCGGCACAGATACGCAGTATTTT.

The V call is TRBV10-3, the J call TRBJ2-7, with a weak D call TRBD1 (6 bases). The V end was cut by 11 bases, the J end by 4 bases, with 27 bases between. Germline V gene lookup returns CDR1 ENHRY and CDR2 SYGVKD. CDR3 length equals 16 residues. The CDR3 DNA sequence: TGTGCCTCATCAGTCTCAAACCGGGACACTGTTTACGAGCAGTACTTC. It codes for CASSVSNRDTVYEQYF.

The DNA for the CDR3 is TGCGCCAGCAGCCCTTTCGTGGGGACGCGTTACAATGAGCAGTTCTTC. Encoded protein: CASSPFVGTRYNEQFF. The gene calls are TRBV5-1 and TRBJ2-1; the D gene could be TRBD1 or TRBD2 (5 bases each). Looked up from germline, CDR1 is SGHRS and CDR2 is YFSETQ. The CDR3 is 16 amino acids. Trimming took off 4 bases at V and 4 bases at J, with 18 bases between the two ends.

V is TRBV21-1 and J is TRBJ2-7; the tabulated D call, TRBD1, remains unverified against the DNA. TRBV21-1 counts as a pseudogene. The CDR3 consists of 18 residues. CDR3 sequence reads: CASSKALFQAGQSHEQYF. In nucleotides, the CDR3 is TGTGCCAGCAGCAAAGCGCTTTTTCAGGCGGGACAGTCCCACGAGCAGTACTTC.

CDR3 sequence (DNA): TGTGCCAGCAGCTTGCAGGGGCGGAACACTGAAGCTTTCTTT. As protein: CASSLQGRNTEAFF. The chain employs TRBV5-5 and TRBJ1-1, with D perhaps TRBD1 (6 bases). V was trimmed by 1 base and J by 1 base, leaving 8 bases between them. In germline, CDR1 is SGHKS, CDR2 YYEKEE (reference sequence). The CDR3 is 14 residues long.

The J gene is TRBJ2-3, the V gene TRBV25-1; D is ambiguous. CDR1 and CDR2 (germline): MGHDK, SYGVNS. Trimming left V 4 bases short and J 2 bases short, with 13 bases between. The length of the CDR3 is 15 residues. The CDR3 loop reads CASSVAGYATDTQYF. The CDR3 DNA is TGTGCCAGCAGTGTGGCTGGTTATGCCACAGATACGCAGTATTTT.

The V and J genes are TRBV5-1 and TRBJ2-7, with 14 positions matching TRBD2. This CDR3 has 16 amino acids. The V and J ends lost 2 bases and 3 bases, in that order; junction bases with no gene match: 4. Germline V gene lookup returns CDR1 SGHRS and CDR2 YFSETQ. CDR3 in amino acids: CASSFGTSGRNYEQYF. As DNA, the CDR3 is TGCGCCAGCAGCTTCGGGACTAGCGGGAGAAACTACGAGCAGTACTTC.

The chain couples TRBV6-5 to TRBJ2-7; D unclear. CDR1 and CDR2 from the germline V gene are MNHEY and SVGAGI. Trimming took off 5 bases at V and 2 bases at J, with 10 bases between the two ends. This CDR3 is built from 13 residues. In DNA form, the CDR3 reads TGTGCCAGCAGTACTACTGGAACCTACGAGCAGTACTTC. Translating it yields CASSTTGTYEQYF.

The J gene is TRBJ1-2, the V gene TRBV14; tentative D call: TRBD1 (6 bases). Deletions cut 1 base from V and 5 bases from J, with 14 bases between. CDR3 length: 15 residues. Germline CDR1 reads SGHDN; CDR2 reads FVKESK. The CDR3 DNA reads as TGTGCCAGCAGCCAAGGGGGGGCGCGAGGATATGGCTACACCTTC. Its protein is CASSQGGARGYGYTF.

The rearrangement links TRBV5-1 to TRBJ2-2; 8 nucleotides match TRBD2. The CDR3 consists of 17 residues. Per germline, CDR1 SGHRS and CDR2 YFSETQ. With 6 bases clipped from V and 0 bases from J, the junction kept 10 bases outside the gene matches. In nucleotides, the CDR3 is TGCGCCAGCACCTACAGTTCGGGGGGGCCGAACACCGGGGAGCTGTTTTTT. It encodes CASTYSSGGPNTGELFF.

This clone is a singleton in its sample. The chain combines TRBV28 with TRBJ2-1, with 9 bases aligning to TRBD2. CDR1 and CDR2 (germline): MDHEN, SYDVKM. The junction had 10 bases not matched to a gene; V was cut back by 4 bases and J by 0 bases. This CDR3 is 18 amino acids long. In nucleotides, the CDR3 is TGTGCCAGCAGTTCACAGCGGGAGGTCCTGGGCTCCTACAATGAGCAGTTCTTC. Its protein is CASSSQREVLGSYNEQFF.

The genes are TRBV27 and TRBJ2-7, with a possible D match to TRBD1 (6 bases). CDR3 length: 14 residues. CDR1 is MNHEY, CDR2 SMNVEV, per germline (reference sequence). Between the trimmed V and J ends, which lost 5 bases and 0 bases, there was a span of 11 bases. CDR3 nucleotide sequence: TGTGCCAGCAGTATCTGGGACACCTCCTACGAGCAGTACTTC. It encodes CASSIWDTSYEQYF.